This T cell receptor beta chain was identified during a study of T cells in narcolepsy. The protocol was immunoSEQ multiplex PCR, while the TCRdb copy is restricted to in-frame clones and leaves out a portion. The table has under 35,000 clones, less than 90% seen once. Trimming removed 0 bases at V and 6 bases at J, with 7 bases between. This CDR3 contains 13 residues. Germline V gives CDR1 SGHKS, CDR2 YYEKEE (reference sequence). The chain uses TRBV5-5 and TRBJ2-1; D remains unclear. The TCR comes from a human donor in good health. Sequencing input: memory (CD45RA-) CD4+ T cells from blood. The CDR3 spells CASSLGPFNEQFF. In nucleotides, the CDR3 is TGTGCCAGCAGCTTGGGTCCCTTCAATGAGCAGTTCTTC.